The TCR beta chain described here comes from a study of technical replicates of blood from a handful of donors. This clone was observed a handful of times. Trimming took 4 bases from V and 5 from J, leaving 5 bases between them. Germline assignment: CDR1 SNHLY and CDR2 FYNNEI. The CDR3 covers 11 residues. The protocol was immunoSEQ multiplex PCR, while the TCRdb copy is restricted to in-frame clones and leaves out a portion. This repertoire shows around 15,000 clones, around 87% found once; its top ten account for over 10%. The sequence was obtained from a human donor in good health. The source material was PBMCs. The chain carries TRBV2 and TRBJ1-1; maybe TRBD1 (5 bases). This CDR3 is CASSAGTEAFF. The CDR3 DNA reads as TGTGCCAGCAGTGCAGGGACTGAAGCTTTCTTT.